This is a list of T cell receptor beta chains from one sample in a study of response to subunit inactivated influenza vaccine. TCRdb ran MiXCR on the RT-PCR reads and lists one entry per CDR3 protein. The sample includes over 300,000 distinct CDR3 sequences, around a fifth seen only once; the top ten take about a tenth. This sample comprised PBMCs from blood, obtained less than 22 months after vaccination. These receptors were taken from a man between 50 and 69 years old who received an inactivated influenza vaccine. CDR3s leave out the opening cysteine and the closing phenylalanine or tryptophan. Clone sizes are given selectively: once, few, many, or a class where the clone is expanded.

cdr3_aa clone_size j_call v_call
SASVPRQGAGELF - TRBJ2-2 TRBV20-1
ASSFDREGYT - TRBJ1-2 TRBV11-2
ASSSGRYYEQY many TRBJ2-7 TRBV7-9
SVVPGGETQY - TRBJ2-5 TRBV29-1
ASSLAQGTSGRY few TRBJ2-3 TRBV12-3/TRBV12-4
ASSPSPDTQY - TRBJ2-3 TRBV18
ASSSGTDTGELF few TRBJ2-2 TRBV5-1
ASSRGGAGETEAF - TRBJ1-1 TRBV14
SARVLGTYEQY few TRBJ2-7 TRBV20-1
ASNLGLNTEAF - TRBJ1-1 TRBV12-3/TRBV12-4
ASSAASPSNYGYT - TRBJ1-2 TRBV7-8
ASSKGDSYEQY - TRBJ2-7 TRBV5-1
ASSDPTGAITEAF few TRBJ1-1 TRBV25-1
ASSYLRGKNEKLF - TRBJ1-4 TRBV6-5
ASSTGQGATEAF few TRBJ1-1 TRBV28
ASSLPGQDNQPQH few TRBJ1-5 TRBV12-3/TRBV12-4
ASSPPFSYEQY few TRBJ2-7 TRBV18